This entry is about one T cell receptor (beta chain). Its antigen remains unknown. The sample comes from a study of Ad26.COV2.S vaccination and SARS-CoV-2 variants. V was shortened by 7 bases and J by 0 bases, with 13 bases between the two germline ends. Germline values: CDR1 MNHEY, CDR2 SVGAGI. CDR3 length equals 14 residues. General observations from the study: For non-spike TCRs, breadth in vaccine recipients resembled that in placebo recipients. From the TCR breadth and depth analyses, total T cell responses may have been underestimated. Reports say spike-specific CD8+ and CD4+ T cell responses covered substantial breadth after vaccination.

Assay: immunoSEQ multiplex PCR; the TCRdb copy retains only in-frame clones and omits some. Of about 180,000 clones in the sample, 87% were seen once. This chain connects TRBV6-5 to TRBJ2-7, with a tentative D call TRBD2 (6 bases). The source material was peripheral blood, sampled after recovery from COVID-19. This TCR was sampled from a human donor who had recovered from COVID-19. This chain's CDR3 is CASKERVTSYEQYF. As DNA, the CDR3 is TGTGCCAGCAAGGAGCGGGTTACCTCCTACGAGCAGTACTTC.